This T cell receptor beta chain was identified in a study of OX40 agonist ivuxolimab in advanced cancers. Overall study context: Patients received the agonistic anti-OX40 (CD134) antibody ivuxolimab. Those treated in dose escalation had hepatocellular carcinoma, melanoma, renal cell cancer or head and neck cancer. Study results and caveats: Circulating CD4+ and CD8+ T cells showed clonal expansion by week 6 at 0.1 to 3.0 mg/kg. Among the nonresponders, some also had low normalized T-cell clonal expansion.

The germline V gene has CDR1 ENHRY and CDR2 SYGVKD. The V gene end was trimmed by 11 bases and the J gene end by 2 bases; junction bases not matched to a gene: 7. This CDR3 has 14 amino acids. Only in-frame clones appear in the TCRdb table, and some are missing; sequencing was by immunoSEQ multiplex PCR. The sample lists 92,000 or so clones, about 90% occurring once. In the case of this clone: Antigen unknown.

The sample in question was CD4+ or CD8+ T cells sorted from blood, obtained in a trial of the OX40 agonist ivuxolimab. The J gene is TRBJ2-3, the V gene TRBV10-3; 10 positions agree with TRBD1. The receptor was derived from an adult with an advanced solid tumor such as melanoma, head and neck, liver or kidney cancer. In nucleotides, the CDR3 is TGTGCCTACAAGGGGACAGGGGCCACAGATACGCAGTATTTT. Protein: CAYKGTGATDTQYF.